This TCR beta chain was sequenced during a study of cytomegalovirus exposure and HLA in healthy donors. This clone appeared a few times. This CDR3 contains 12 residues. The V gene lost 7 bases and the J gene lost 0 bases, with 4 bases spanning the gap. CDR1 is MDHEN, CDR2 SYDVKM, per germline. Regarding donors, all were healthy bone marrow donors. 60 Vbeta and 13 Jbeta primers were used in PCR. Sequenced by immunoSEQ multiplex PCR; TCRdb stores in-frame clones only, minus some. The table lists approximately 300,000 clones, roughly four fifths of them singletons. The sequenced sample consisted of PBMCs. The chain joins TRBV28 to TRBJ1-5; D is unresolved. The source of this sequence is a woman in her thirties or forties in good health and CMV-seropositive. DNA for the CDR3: TGTGCCAGCACCTTTAGCAATCAGCCCCAGCATTTT. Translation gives CASTFSNQPQHF.